The rows below give T cell receptor beta chains drawn from one sample of a study of cytomegalovirus exposure and HLA in healthy donors. Sequenced by immunoSEQ multiplex PCR; TCRdb stores in-frame clones only, minus some. The repertoire holds 110,000 to 150,000 clones, with approximately 80% as singletons. Sequencing used PBMCs. These TCRs come from a woman between 18 and 30 years old in good health and CMV-seropositive. CDR3s include the opening cysteine and the closing phenylalanine or tryptophan. The order of the fields is clone size, J gene, V gene, D gene, CDR3 length, CDR3 DNA, CDR3 protein. D genes are given only for firm matches. Clone size is shown for a subset of rows, as once, few, many or a class of expanded clone.

>once|TRBJ2-1|TRBV30|.|12
TGTGCCTGGAATCCACAGTACAATGAGCAGTTCTTC
CAWNPQYNEQFF
>few|TRBJ1-1|TRBV25-1|.|13
TGTGCCAGCAGTGTGACAGGAGGTACTGAAGCTTTCTTT
CASSVTGGTEAFF
>.|TRBJ1-1|TRBV18|.|14
TGTGCCAGCTCACCACTCGGAGGGAACACTGAAGCTTTCTTT
CASSPLGGNTEAFF
>.|TRBJ1-5|TRBV28|.|13
TGTGCCAGCAGTTTTGGCGGCTACGGGCCCCAGCATTTT
CASSFGGYGPQHF
>few|TRBJ2-7|TRBV6-5|TRBD1|14
TGTGCCAGCAGTACAGGGGACGTATTTTACGAGCAGTACTTC
CASSTGDVFYEQYF
>.|TRBJ2-3|TRBV14|TRBD1|15
TGTGCCAGCAGCACCCGGGACAGATACACAGATACGCAGTATTTT
CASSTRDRYTDTQYF
>.|TRBJ2-7|TRBV9|TRBD2|15
TGTGCCAGCAGCGTTAGTCCCAGCGGGGGCTACGAGCAGTACTTC
CASSVSPSGGYEQYF
>.|TRBJ2-3|TRBV29-1|TRBD2|15
TGCAGCGTTGTAGCGCTAGCGGGGGGCACAGATACGCAGTATTTT
CSVVALAGGTDTQYF
>once|TRBJ2-2|TRBV11-2|.|16
TGTGCCAGCAGTCCATTCTTGACCCAGGGAACCGGGGAGCTGTTTTTT
CASSPFLTQGTGELFF
>once|TRBJ2-7|TRBV28|TRBD1|14
TGTGCCAGCAGACCCGGGACAGGGAACTACGAGCAGTACTTC
CASRPGTGNYEQYF
>few|TRBJ2-5|TRBV6-1|.|16
TGTGCCAGCAGTGAAAGGCAGGGGACCTTCGGGGAGACCCAGTACTTC
CASSERQGTFGETQYF
>.|TRBJ1-4|TRBV5-4|.|14
TGTGCCAGCAGCTCGTATGCAACTAATGAAAAACTGTTTTTT
CASSSYATNEKLFF
>.|TRBJ2-1|TRBV2|.|17
TGTGCCAGCATGCGACTCGGCGGCACCGGCTCCTACAATGAGCAGTTCTTC
CASMRLGGTGSYNEQFF
>.|TRBJ2-6|TRBV6-1|TRBD1|18
TGTGCCAGCAGTGAGACCGGGACAGGGAACCCTGGGGCCAACGTCCTGACTTTC
CASSETGTGNPGANVLTF
>.|TRBJ1-5|TRBV18|.|14
TGTGCCAGCTCACCACAAACGGAGACAGGAGCCCAGCATTTT
CASSPQTETGAQHF
>.|TRBJ2-1|TRBV19|.|15
TGTGCCAGTAGTATTAGTCCCGGAGGGAACGCTGAGCAGTTCTTC
CASSISPGGNAEQFF
>few|TRBJ1-1|TRBV27|TRBD1|13
TGTGCCAGCAGTTATCCAGGGGGTACTGAAGCTTTCTTT
CASSYPGGTEAFF
>.|TRBJ2-7|TRBV6-6|.|13
TGTGCCAGCATCTCTCCGTCTTCCTACGAGCAGTACTTC
CASISPSSYEQYF
>few|TRBJ1-1|TRBV19|TRBD1|14
TGTGCCAGTAGTGTGCAGGGGGTCGTCACTGAAGCTTTCTTT
CASSVQGVVTEAFF
>.|TRBJ1-1|TRBV5-1|.|13
TGCGCCAGCAGCTTGGGACTCCACACTGAAGCTTTCTTT
CASSLGLHTEAFF
>.|TRBJ1-2|TRBV4-3|.|13
TGCGCCAGCAGCCAAGATCAGGGCCAGGGCTACACCTTC
CASSQDQGQGYTF
>.|TRBJ1-2|TRBV28|.|12
TGTGCCAGCAGTTCAGGGGACTATGGCTACACCTTC
CASSSGDYGYTF
>.|TRBJ2-1|TRBV9|.|19
TGTGCCAGCAGCGTCACAGTGCCCTATGGCGGGGGCCCCTACAATGAGCAGTTCTTC
CASSVTVPYGGGPYNEQFF
>.|TRBJ2-7|TRBV6-1|.|14
TGTGCCAGCAGCCAAAGGGGGTGGACCTACGAGCAGTACTTC
CASSQRGWTYEQYF
>.|TRBJ1-5|TRBV19|.|15
TGTGCCAGTAGTCTCCCCGCGGGGAACAATCAGCCCCAGCATTTT
CASSLPAGNNQPQHF
>.|TRBJ2-7|TRBV25-1|.|14
TGTGCCAGCAGCACCATTAAGGGGCAGTACGAGCAGTACTTC
CASSTIKGQYEQYF
>.|TRBJ2-5|TRBV5-1|TRBD1|15
TGCGCCAGCAGCCTGCGACAGGGGGTGGGGGAGACCCAGTACTTC
CASSLRQGVGETQYF
>.|TRBJ1-2|TRBV7-2|.|15
TGTGCCAGCAGCCCCCAAGGGACGGGACTCTATGGCTACACCTTC
CASSPQGTGLYGYTF
>.|TRBJ1-2|TRBV7-2|.|13
TGTGCCAGCAGCTTTGACAGCTTTCGTGGCTACACCTTC
CASSFDSFRGYTF
>.|TRBJ2-7|TRBV7-2|.|15
TGTGCCAGCAGCTTAGCACTACCCGTCTCCTACGAGCAGTACTTC
CASSLALPVSYEQYF
>.|TRBJ1-4|TRBV5-1|.|14
TGCGCCAGCAGCTTGGCGGCGGCGGATGAAAAACTGTTTTTT
CASSLAAADEKLFF
>.|TRBJ2-7|TRBV19|.|13
TGTGCCTCATCCGGGTATATCTCCTACGAGCAGTACTTC
CASSGYISYEQYF
>.|TRBJ2-7|TRBV2|TRBD2|13
TGTGCCAGCAGCGCTAGCGGTCTTCGCATCTTGCACTTC
CASSASGLRILHF
>.|TRBJ1-1|TRBV5-6|TRBD1|16
TGTGCCAGCAGCTTGAGGGCAGGGGGCATGAACACTGAAGCTTTCTTT
CASSLRAGGMNTEAFF
>.|TRBJ2-2|TRBV27|TRBD1|16
TGTGCCAGCAGTCAAGGACAGGGGAGGGTAACCGGGGAGCTGTTTTTT
CASSQGQGRVTGELFF
>.|TRBJ2-1|TRBV11-3|.|15
TGTGCCAGCAGTTTAATCGGGATCCCCTACAATGAGCAGTTCTTC
CASSLIGIPYNEQFF
>.|TRBJ2-1|TRBV12-5|.|16
TGTGCTAGTGGTTTGGTAGGTAGCGGCTCCTACAATGAGCAGTTCTTC
CASGLVGSGSYNEQFF
>.|TRBJ2-3|TRBV27|TRBD1|13
TGTGCCAGCCAGACAGGGGAGAAAGATACGCAGTATTTT
CASQTGEKDTQYF
>few|TRBJ2-5|TRBV5-1|.|14
TGCGCCAGCAGCTGGAACAGGGCCCAAGAGACCCAGTACTTC
CASSWNRAQETQYF
>few|TRBJ1-1|TRBV25-1|TRBD1|13
TGTGCCAGCAGTGCAACAGGGGGCACTGAAGCTTTCTTT
CASSATGGTEAFF
>.|TRBJ2-7|TRBV2|TRBD2|17
TGTGCCAGCAGGGGGGCTAGCGGGGGCCTCGTCTCCTACGAGCAGTACTTC
CASRGASGGLVSYEQYF
>few|TRBJ1-4|TRBV30|.|16
TGTGCCTGGAGTGTACCCGTAACTGCAACTAATGAAAAACTGTTTTTT
CAWSVPVTATNEKLFF
>.|TRBJ2-7|TRBV2|TRBD1|17
TGTGCCAGCACCGGAAAGAGGGGGACAGGTCCCTCCTACGAGCAGTACTTC
CASTGKRGTGPSYEQYF
>once|TRBJ2-7|TRBV6-6|.|14
TGTGCCAGCAGTAAATCCGATGGACAGTTCGAGCAGTACTTC
CASSKSDGQFEQYF
>.|TRBJ2-7|TRBV10-3|.|13
TGTGCCATCAGAGGACTTCTCACCTACGAGCAGTACTTC
CAIRGLLTYEQYF
>.|TRBJ2-1|TRBV19|.|16
TGTGCCAGTAGTACGCGGACAGAGAGCTCCTACAATGAGCAGTTCTTC
CASSTRTESSYNEQFF